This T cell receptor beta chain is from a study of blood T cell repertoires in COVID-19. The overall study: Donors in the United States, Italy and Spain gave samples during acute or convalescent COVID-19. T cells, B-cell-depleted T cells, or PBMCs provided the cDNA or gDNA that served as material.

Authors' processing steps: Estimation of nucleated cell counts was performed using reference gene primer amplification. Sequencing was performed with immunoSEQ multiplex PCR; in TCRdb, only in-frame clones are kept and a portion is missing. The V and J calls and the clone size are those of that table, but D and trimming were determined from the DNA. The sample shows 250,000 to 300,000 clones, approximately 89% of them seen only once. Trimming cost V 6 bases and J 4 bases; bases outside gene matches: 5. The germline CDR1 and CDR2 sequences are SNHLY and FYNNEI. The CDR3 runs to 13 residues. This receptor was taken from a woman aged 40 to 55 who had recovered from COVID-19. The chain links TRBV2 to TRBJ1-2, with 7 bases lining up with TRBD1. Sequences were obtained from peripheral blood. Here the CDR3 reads CASRATGIYGYTF. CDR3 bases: TGTGCCAGCAGAGCGACAGGGATCTATGGCTACACCTTC.